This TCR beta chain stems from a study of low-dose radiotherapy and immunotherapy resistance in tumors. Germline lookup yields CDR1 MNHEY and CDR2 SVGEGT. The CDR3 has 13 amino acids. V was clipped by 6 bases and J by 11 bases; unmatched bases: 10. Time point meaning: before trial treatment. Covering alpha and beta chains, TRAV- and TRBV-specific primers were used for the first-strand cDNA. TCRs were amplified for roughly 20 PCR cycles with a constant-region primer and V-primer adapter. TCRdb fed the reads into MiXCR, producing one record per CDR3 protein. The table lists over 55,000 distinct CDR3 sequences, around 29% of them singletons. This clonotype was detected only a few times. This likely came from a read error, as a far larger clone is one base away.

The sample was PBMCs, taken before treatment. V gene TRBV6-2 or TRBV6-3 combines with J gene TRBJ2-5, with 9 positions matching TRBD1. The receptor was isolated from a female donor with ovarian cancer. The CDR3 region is CASRGTGRNEQYF. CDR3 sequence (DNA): TGTGCCAGCAGGGGGACAGGGAGAAATGAGCAGTACTTC.